This T cell receptor (beta chain) was captured in a study of T cells in Graves' hyperthyroidism and ophthalmopathy. Study in general: At initial diagnosis, before any treatment had begun, peripheral blood was obtained. Points from the study as a whole: Stable hyperthyroidism was separated from ophthalmopathy by a model based on 13 V-J features.

TCR beta CDR3 regions were amplified from RNA transcripts. Primed by the HTBI set, a first-round RT-PCR was run on the TCR CDR3. TCRdb re-derived calls from the multiplex PCR reads in MiXCR, one entry per CDR3 protein. This table has roughly 530,000 distinct CDR3 sequences, about 15% appearing once. This clonotype was counted ten times or more. What it binds is unknown. Duration under 3 months, a NOSPECS grade of at least 4, and a Clinical Activity Score of at least 3 characterized the ophthalmopathy patients. For the diagnoses, clinical symptoms, serum thyroxine and TRAb, thyroid ultrasound and orbital computed tomography were used. The germline V gene encodes CDR1 MNHEY and CDR2 SMNVEV (reference sequence). The CDR3 contains 15 residues. Trimming shortened V by 1 base and J by 6 bases, and 13 bases separated the two germline ends.

The source material was blood. The chain couples TRBV27 to TRBJ2-1; D may match TRBD1 or TRBD2 (7 bases each). This sequence originates from a woman between 18 and 29 years old with Graves' ophthalmopathy. CDR3 sequence (DNA): TGTGCCAGCAGTTTATACAGGGGAGGGGGCAATGAGCAGTTCTTC. This gives the protein CASSLYRGGGNEQFF.